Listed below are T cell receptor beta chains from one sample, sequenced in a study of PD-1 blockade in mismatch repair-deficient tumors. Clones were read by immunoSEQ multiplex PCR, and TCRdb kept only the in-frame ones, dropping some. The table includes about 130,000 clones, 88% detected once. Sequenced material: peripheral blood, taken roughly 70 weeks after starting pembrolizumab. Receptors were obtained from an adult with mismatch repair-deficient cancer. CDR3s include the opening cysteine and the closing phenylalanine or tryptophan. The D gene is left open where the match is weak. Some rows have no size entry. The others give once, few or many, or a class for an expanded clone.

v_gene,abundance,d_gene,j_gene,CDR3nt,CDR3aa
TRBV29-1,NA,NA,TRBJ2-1,TGCAGCGTTGAAGTGAGCTACAATGAGCAGTTCTTC,CSVEVSYNEQFF
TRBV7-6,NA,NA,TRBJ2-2,TGTGCCAGCAGCGCTCTAGAGGGCGGGGAGCTGTTTTTT,CASSALEGGELFF
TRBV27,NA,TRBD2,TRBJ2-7,TGTGCCACCAAGACTAGCGGGTACGGTGAGCAGTACTTC,CATKTSGYGEQYF
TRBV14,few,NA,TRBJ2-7,TGTGCCAGCAGTCTCCGGTTAGACTACGAGCAGTACTTC,CASSLRLDYEQYF
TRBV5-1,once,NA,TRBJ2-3,TGCGCCAGCAGCTCGAACAGACAGAGCACAGATACGCAGTATTTT,CASSSNRQSTDTQYF
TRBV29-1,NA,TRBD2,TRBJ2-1,TGCAGTACCGAGGGGAGGGCCTTCGACAATGAGCAGTTCTTC,CSTEGRAFDNEQFF
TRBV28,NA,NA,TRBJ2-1,TGTGCCAGCAGCCAGTTAAGCTCCTACAATGAGCAGTTCTTC,CASSQLSSYNEQFF
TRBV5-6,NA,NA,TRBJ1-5,TGTGCCAGCAGCTTGGCCGGGCTCCAGCCCCAGCATTTT,CASSLAGLQPQHF
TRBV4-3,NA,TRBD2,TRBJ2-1,TGCGCCAGCAGCCAAGATCGGCTAGCGGGCGATTCCTACAATGAGCAGTTCTTC,CASSQDRLAGDSYNEQFF
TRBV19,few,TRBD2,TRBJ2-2,TGTGCCAGTAGCCCACTCTTTAGCGGGGCCCTGAACACCGGGGAGCTGTTTTTT,CASSPLFSGALNTGELFF
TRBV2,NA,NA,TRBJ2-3,TGTGCCAGCAGTGCCTCTCGGGGTAGCACAGATACGCAGTATTTT,CASSASRGSTDTQYF
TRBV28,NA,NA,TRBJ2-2,TGTGCCAGCAGCCCCGTCCTAGCAGGTCCCGAGAACACCGGGGAGCTGTTTTTT,CASSPVLAGPENTGELFF
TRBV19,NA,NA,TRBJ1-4,TGTGCCAGTAGTCCCCGTGAGGGGGTTAATGAAAAACTGTTTTTT,CASSPREGVNEKLFF
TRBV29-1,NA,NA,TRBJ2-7,TGCAGCGTTGAAGAACAGCTCGAGCAGTACTTC,CSVEEQLEQYF
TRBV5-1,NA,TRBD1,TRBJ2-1,TGCGCCAGCAGTTCTAAGGGACAGGGCCTTGATGAGCAGTTCTTC,CASSSKGQGLDEQFF
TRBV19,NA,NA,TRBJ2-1,TGTGCCAGTACCTCCCAGGGGGCTGGCGGGAGACGGAATGAGCAGTTCTTC,CASTSQGAGGRRNEQFF
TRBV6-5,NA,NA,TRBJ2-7,TGTGCCAGCAGTCTCCTCGGGGGCAGGATCTACGAGCAGTACTTC,CASSLLGGRIYEQYF